This TCR beta chain was retrieved from a study of T-cell memory formation after mild COVID-19. Across the whole study: Most TCR clusters belonged to a single donor.

Study-wide results and caveats: Those CD4+ clones that contracted were mainly in CM and EM (CD8+ ones in EMRA).

The CDR3 spans 15 residues. Germline V gene data show CDR1 as MNHNS and CDR2 as SASEGT. J lost 7 bases, V lost 6 bases, and 9 bases had no gene match. Comments on this clonotype: The antigen remains unidentified.

TCRdb processed the 5' RACE reads anew with MiXCR; each CDR3 protein has one entry. Among roughly 580,000 distinct CDR3 sequences, around 17% were seen once, and the ten largest hold 12%. This sequence joins TRBV6-1 and TRBJ1-5; 10 bases align to TRBD1. The receptor was derived from an adult woman who had mild COVID-19 (a few samples of this study predate the infection). Cell type and time point are not known. Sequencing was carried out using PBMCs or a T cell subset sorted from them (not recorded which). Here the CDR3 DNA reads TGTGCCAGCAGGGGGGGACAGGGGTCTAAACAGCCCCAGCATTTT. Protein product: CASRGGQGSKQPQHF.